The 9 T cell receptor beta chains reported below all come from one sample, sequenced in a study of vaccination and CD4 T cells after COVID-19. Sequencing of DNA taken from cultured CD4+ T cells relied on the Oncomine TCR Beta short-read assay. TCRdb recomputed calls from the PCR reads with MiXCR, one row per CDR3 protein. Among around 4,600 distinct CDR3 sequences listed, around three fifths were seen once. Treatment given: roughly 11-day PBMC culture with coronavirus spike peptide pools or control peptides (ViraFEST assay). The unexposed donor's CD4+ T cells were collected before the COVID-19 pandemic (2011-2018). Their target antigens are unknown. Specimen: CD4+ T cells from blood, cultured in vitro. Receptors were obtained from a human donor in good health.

The CDR3, as DNA: TGCAGTGCTAGAGATCTGCCCAGCGGGGGGAGCAGCTCCTACAATGAGCAGTTCTTC. It is translated as CSARDLPSGGSSSYNEQFF. This sequence joins TRBV20-1 and TRBJ2-1, with 9 bases lining up with TRBD2. Looked up from germline, CDR1 is DFQATT and CDR2 is SNEGSKA (reference sequence). V shed 0 bases, J shed 0 bases, and the junction held 12 bases outside the gene matches. The CDR3 sequence is 19 residues long.

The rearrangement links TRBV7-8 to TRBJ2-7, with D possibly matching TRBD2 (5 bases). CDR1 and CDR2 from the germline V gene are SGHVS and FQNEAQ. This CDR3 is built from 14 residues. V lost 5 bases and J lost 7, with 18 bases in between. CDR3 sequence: CASSPLAGLGEQYF. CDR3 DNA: TGTGCCAGCAGCCCCCTTGCGGGTCTTGGGGAGCAGTACTTC.

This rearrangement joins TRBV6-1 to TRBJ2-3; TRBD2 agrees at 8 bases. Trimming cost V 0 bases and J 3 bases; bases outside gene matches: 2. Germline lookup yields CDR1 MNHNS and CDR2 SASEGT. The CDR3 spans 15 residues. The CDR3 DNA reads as TGTGCCAGCAGTGAAGCAAGCGGGAGTACAGATACGCAGTATTTT. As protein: CASSEASGSTDTQYF.

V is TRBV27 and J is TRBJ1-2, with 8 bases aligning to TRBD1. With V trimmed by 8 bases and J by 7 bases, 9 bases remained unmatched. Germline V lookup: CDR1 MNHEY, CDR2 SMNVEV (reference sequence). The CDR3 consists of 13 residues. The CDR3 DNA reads TGTGCCAGCGGCCGCGGACAGGGACTTGGCTACACCTTC. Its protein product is CASGRGQGLGYTF.

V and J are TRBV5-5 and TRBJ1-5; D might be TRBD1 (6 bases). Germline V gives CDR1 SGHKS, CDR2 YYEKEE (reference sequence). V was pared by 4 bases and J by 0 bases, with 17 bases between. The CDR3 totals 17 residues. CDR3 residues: CASSTGGQSLSNQPQHF. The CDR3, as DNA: TGTGCCAGCAGCACCGGAGGACAGTCCCTTAGCAATCAGCCCCAGCATTTT.

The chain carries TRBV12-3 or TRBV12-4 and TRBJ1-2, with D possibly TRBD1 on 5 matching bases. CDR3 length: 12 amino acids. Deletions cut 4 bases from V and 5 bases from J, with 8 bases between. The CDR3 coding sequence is TGTGCCAGCAGTTCGGGACCGTATGGCTACACCTTC. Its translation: CASSSGPYGYTF.

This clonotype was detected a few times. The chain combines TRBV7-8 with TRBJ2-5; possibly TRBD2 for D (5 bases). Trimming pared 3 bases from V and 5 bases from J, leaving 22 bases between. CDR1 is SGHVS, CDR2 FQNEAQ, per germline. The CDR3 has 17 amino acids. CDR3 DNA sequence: TGTGCCAGCAGCTTGGGGAAGGGAGCTAAGAAGTTGGAGACCCAGTACTTC. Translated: CASSLGKGAKKLETQYF.

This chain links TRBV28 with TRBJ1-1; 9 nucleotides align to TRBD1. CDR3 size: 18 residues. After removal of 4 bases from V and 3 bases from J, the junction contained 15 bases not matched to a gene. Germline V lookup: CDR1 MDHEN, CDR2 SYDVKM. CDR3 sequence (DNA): TGTGCCAGCAGTTCCTATCGAGGGACAGGGCTGGCACACACTGAAGCTTTCTTT. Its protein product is CASSSYRGTGLAHTEAFF.

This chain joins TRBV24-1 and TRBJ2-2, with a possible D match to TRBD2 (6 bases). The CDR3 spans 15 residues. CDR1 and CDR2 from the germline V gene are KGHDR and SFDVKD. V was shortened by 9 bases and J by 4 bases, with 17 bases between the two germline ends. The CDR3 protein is CATPGGEQSTGELFF. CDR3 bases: TGTGCCACCCCGGGCGGGGAACAAAGCACCGGGGAGCTGTTTTTT.